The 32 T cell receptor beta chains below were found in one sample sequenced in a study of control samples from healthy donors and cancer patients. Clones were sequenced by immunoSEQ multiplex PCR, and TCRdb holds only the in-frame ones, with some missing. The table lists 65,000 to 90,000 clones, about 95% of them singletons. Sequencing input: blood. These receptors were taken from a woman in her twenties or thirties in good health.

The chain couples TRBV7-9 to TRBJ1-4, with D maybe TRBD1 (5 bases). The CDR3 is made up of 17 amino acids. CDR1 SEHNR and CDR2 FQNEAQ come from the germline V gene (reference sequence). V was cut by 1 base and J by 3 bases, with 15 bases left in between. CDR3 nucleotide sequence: TGTGCCAGCAGCTTAGTGGTGGGGCGCAGAGCTAATGAAAAACTGTTTTTT. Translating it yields CASSLVVGRRANEKLFF.

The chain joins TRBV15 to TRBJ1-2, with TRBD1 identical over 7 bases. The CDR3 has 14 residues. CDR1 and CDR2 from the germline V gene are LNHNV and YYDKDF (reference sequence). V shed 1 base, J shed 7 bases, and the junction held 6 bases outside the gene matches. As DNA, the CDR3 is TGTGCCACCAGCAGAGCCACAGGGGCTGGTGGCTACACCTTC. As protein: CATSRATGAGGYTF.

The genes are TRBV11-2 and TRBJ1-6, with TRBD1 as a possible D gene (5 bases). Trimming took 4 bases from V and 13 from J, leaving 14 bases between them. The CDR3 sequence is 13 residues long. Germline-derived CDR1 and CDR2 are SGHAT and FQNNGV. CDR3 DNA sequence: TGTGCCAGCAGCTCGACGACAGCTTCCCCCCTCCACTTT. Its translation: CASSSTTASPLHF.

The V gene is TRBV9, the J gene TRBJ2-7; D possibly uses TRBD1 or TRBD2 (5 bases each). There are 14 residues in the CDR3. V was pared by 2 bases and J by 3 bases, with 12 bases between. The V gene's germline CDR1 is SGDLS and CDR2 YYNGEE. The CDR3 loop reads CASSVSGTNYEQYF. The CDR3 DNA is TGTGCCAGCAGCGTTTCAGGGACGAACTACGAGCAGTACTTC.

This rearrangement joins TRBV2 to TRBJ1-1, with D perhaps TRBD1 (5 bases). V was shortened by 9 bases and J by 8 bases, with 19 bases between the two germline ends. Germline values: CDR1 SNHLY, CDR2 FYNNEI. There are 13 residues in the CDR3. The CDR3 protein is CASARATGDEAFF. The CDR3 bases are TGTGCCAGTGCGAGGGCAACGGGGGACGAAGCTTTCTTT.

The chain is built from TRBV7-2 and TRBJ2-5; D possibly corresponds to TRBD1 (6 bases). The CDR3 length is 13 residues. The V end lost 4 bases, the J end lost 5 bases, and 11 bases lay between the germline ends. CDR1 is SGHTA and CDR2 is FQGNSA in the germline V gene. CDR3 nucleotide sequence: TGTGCCAGCAGCTATGACAGGACGGAGACCCAGTACTTC. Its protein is CASSYDRTETQYF.

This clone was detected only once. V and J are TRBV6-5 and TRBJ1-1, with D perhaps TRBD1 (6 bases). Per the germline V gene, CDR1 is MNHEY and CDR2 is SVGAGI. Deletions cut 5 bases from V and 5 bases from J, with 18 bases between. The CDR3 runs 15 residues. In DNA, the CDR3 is TGTGCCAGCAGTAAACCGGGAGGGGGAGGAACTGAAGCTTTCTTT. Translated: CASSKPGGGGTEAFF.

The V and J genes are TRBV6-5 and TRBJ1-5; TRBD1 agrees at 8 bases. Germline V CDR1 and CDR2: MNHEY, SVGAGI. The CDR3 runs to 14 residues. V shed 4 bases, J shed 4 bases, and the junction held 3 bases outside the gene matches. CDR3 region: CASSWRQGNQPQHF. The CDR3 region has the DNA TGTGCCAGCAGTTGGCGACAGGGGAATCAGCCCCAGCATTTT.

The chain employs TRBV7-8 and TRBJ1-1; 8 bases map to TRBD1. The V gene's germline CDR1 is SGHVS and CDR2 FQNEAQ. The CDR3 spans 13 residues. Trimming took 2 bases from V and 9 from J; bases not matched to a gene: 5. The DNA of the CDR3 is TGTGCCAGCAGCTTAACCGGACAGGGACAAGCTTTCTTT. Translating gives CASSLTGQGQAFF. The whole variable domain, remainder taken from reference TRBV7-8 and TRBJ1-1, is GAGVSQSPRYKVAKRGQDVALRCDPISGHVSLFWYQQALGQGPEFLTYFQNEAQLDKSGLPSDRFFAERPEGSVSTLKIQRTQQEDSAVYLCASSLTGQGQAFFGQGTRLTVV.

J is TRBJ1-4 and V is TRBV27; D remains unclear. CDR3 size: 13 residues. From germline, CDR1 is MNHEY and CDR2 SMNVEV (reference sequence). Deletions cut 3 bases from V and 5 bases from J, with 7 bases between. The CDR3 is CASSFGGNEKLFF. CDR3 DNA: TGTGCCAGCAGTTTCGGTGGGAATGAAAAACTGTTTTTT.

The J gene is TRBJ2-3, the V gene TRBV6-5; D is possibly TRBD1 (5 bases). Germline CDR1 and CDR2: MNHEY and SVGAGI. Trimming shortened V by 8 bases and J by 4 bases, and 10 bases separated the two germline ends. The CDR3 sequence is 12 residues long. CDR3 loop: CASWGLADTQYF. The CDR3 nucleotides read TGTGCCAGCTGGGGCTTGGCAGATACGCAGTATTTT.

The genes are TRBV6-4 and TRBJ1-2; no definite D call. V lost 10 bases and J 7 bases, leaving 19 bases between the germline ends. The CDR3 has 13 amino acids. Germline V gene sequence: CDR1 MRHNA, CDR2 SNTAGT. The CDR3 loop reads CATHLATSSGYTF. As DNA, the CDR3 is TGTGCCACCCACTTGGCCACAAGTAGTGGCTACACCTTC.

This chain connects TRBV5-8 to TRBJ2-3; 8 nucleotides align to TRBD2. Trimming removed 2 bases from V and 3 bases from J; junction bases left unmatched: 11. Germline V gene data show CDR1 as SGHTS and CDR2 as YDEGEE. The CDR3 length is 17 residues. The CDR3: CASSFGTGTRWTDTQYF. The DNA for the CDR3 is TGTGCCAGCAGCTTCGGAACCGGGACTAGGTGGACAGATACGCAGTATTTT.

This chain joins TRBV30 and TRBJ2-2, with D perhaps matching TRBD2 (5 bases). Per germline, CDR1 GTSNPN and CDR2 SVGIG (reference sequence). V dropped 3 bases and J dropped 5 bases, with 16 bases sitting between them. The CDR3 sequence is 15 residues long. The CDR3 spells CAWSIGEAGTGELFF. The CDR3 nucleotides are TGTGCCTGGAGCATCGGGGAAGCTGGGACCGGGGAGCTGTTTTTT.

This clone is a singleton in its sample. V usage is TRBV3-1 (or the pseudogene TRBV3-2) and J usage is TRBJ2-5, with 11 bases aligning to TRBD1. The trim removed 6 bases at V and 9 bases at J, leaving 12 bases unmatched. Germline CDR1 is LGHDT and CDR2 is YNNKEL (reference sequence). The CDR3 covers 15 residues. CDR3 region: CASSRNRDRGAAQYF. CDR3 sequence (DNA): TGTGCCAGCAGTCGAAACCGGGACAGGGGGGCGGCCCAGTACTTC.

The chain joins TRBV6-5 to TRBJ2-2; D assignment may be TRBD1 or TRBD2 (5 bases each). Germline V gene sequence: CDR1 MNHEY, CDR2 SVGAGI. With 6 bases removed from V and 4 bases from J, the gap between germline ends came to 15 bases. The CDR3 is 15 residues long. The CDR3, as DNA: TGTGCCAGCAGAGCCGGGGCCTACCCCACCGGGGAGCTGTTTTTT. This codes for CASRAGAYPTGELFF.

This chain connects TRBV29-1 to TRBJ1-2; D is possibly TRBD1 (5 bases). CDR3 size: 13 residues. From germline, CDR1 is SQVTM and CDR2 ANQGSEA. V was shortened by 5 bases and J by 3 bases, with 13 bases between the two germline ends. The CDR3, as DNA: TGCAGCGTTTCAGTTAGGGGCTACTATGGCTACACCTTC. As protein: CSVSVRGYYGYTF. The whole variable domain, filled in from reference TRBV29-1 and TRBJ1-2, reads SAVISQKPSRDICQRGTSLTIQCQVDSQVTMMFWYRQQPGQSLTLIATANQGSEATYESGFVIDKFPISRPNLTFSTLTVSNMSPEDSSIYLCSVSVRGYYGYTFGSGTRLTVV.

CDR3 sequence: CATSRDQAGPGNTIYF. In DNA, the CDR3 is TGTGCCACCAGCAGAGATCAAGCAGGGCCGGGAAACACCATATATTTT. This chain connects TRBV15 to TRBJ1-3; a weak D match, TRBD1 (5 bases). There are 16 residues in the CDR3. V gave up 0 bases and J gave up 4 bases, with 13 bases separating them. Per the germline V gene, CDR1 is LNHNV and CDR2 is YYDKDF (reference sequence).

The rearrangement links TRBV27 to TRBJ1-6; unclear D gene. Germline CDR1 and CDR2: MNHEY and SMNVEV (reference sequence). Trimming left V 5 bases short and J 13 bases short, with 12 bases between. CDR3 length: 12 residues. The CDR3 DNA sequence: TGTGCCAGCAGTGATTTGTCCTGGCCCCTCCACTTT. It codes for CASSDLSWPLHF.

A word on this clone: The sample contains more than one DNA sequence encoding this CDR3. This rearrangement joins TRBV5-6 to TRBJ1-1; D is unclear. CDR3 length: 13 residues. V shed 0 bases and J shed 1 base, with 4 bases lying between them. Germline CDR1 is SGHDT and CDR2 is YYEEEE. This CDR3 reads CASSLAGNTEAFF. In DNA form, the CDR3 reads TGTGCCAGCAGCTTGGCTGGGAACACTGAAGCTTTCTTT.

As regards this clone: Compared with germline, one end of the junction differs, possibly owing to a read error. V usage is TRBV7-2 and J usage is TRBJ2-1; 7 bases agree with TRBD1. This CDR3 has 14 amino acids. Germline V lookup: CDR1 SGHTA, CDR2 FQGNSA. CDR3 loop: CASRLGGRNNEQFF. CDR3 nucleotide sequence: TGTGCCAGCAGGTTAGGGGGCCGCAACAATGAGCAGTTCTTC. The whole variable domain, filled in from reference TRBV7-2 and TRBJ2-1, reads GAGVSQSPSNKVTEKGKDVELRCDPISGHTALYWYRQSLGQGLEFLIYFQGNSAPDKSGLPSDRFSAERTGGSVSTLTIQRTQQEDSAVYLCASRLGGRNNEQFFGPGTRLTVL.

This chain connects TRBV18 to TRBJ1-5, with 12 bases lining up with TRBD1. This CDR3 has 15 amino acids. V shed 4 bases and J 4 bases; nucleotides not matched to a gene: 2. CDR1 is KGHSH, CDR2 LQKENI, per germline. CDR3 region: CASSRDRGLNQPQHF. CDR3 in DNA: TGTGCCAGCTCACGGGACAGGGGGCTTAATCAGCCCCAGCATTTT.

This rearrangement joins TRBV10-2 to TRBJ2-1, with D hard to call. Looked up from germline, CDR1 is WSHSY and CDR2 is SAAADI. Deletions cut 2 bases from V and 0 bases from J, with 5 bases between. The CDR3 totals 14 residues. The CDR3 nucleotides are TGCGCCAGCAGTGAGAGGAGCTCCTACAATGAGCAGTTCTTC. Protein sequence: CASSERSSYNEQFF.

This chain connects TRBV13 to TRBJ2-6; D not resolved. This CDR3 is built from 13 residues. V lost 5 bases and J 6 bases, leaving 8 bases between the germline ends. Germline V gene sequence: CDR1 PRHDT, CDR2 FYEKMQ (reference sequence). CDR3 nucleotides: TGTGCCAGCAGCGCCCGTTTGGCCAACGTCCTGACTTTC. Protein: CASSARLANVLTF.

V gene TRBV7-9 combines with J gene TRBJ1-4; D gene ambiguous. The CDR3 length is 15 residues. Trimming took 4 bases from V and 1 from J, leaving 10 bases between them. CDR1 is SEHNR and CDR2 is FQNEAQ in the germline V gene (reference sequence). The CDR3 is CASSSAVRTNEKLFF. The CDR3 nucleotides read TGTGCCAGCAGCTCGGCGGTGAGAACTAATGAAAAACTGTTTTTT.

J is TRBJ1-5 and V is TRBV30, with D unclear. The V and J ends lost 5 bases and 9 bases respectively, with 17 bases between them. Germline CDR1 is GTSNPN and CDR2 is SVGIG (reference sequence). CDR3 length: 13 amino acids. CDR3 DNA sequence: TGTGCCTGGTCAGAGTTAGCGTTGGGGCCCCAGCATTTT. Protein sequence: CAWSELALGPQHF.

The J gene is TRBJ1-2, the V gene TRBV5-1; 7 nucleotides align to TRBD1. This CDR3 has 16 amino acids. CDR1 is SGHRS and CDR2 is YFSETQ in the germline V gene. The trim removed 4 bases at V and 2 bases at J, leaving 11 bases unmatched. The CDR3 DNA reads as TGCGCCAGCAGCCCGGGGGACAGTGGCAAAAACTATGGCTACACCTTC. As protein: CASSPGDSGKNYGYTF. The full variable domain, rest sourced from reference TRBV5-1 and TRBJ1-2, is KAGVTQTPRYLIKTRGQQVTLSCSPISGHRSVSWYQQTPGQGLQFLFEYFSETQRNKGNFPGRFSGRQFSNSRSEMNVSTLELGDSALYLCASSPGDSGKNYGYTFGSGTRLTVV.

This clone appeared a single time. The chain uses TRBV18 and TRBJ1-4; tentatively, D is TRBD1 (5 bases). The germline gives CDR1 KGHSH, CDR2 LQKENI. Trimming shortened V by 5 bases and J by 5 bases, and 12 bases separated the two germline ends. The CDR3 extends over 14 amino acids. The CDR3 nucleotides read TGTGCCAGCTCATCAGGGTCGGGGAATGAAAAACTGTTTTTT. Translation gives CASSSGSGNEKLFF.

CDR3 sequence (DNA): TGTGCCATCAGTGACCTGGGACAGAATTCACCCCTCCACTTT. Translating gives CAISDLGQNSPLHF. The V and J genes are TRBV10-3 and TRBJ1-6; TRBD1 aligns across 7 bases. V shed 3 bases, J shed 7 bases, and the junction held 3 bases outside the gene matches. The CDR3 extends over 14 amino acids. The germline V gene has CDR1 ENHRY and CDR2 SYGVKD.

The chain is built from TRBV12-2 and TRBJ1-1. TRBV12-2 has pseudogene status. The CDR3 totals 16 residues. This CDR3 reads CASRLARHCLNTEAFF. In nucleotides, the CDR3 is TGTGCAAGTCGCTTAGCGCGTCATTGTTTGAACACTGAAGCTTTCTTT.

CDR3 sequence reads: CASSGPGRETEAFF. In DNA, the CDR3 is TGTGCCAGCAGCGGCCCGGGGAGGGAGACTGAAGCTTTCTTT. J is TRBJ1-1 and V is TRBV9; the D is unclear. The ends were cut back, 3 bases at V and 5 bases at J, with 14 bases in the middle. Germline CDR1 reads SGDLS; CDR2 reads YYNGEE. This CDR3 has 14 residues.

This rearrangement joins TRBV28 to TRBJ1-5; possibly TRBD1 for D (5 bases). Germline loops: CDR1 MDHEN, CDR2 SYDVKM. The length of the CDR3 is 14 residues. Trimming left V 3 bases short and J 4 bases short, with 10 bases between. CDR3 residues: CASSFTGGNQPQHF. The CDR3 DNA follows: TGTGCCAGCAGTTTTACGGGGGGAAATCAGCCCCAGCATTTT.